This T cell receptor beta chain was documented in a study of blood T cell repertoires in COVID-19. Study-wide background: The study drew acute and convalescent COVID-19 samples from the United States, Italy and Spain. In each case, the material was cDNA or gDNA derived from T cells, B-cell-depleted T cells, or PBMCs.

As handled by the study authors: Estimation of nucleated cell counts relied on the amplification of reference gene primers. Assay: immunoSEQ multiplex PCR; the TCRdb copy retains only in-frame clones and omits some. That table is the source of V, J and clone size, and D and trimming were worked out from the DNA. The sample includes roughly 250,000 clones, 85% to 90% seen only once; the top ten take 10% to 15%. The Seattle patients, enrolled during active infection, were followed longitudinally. The TCR was taken from a woman between 25 and 40 years old with COVID-19, enrolled during active disease. The specimen sequenced was peripheral blood.

The CDR3, as DNA: TGCGCCAGCAGCCTCGGGGACATCTATGGCTACACCTTC. Amino acid sequence: CASSLGDIYGYTF. The chain links TRBV5-1 to TRBJ1-2; D perhaps matches TRBD1 (6 bases). The germline V gene has CDR1 SGHRS and CDR2 YFSETQ. V gave up 4 bases and J gave up 4 bases, with 11 bases separating them. This CDR3 contains 13 residues.